A single sample is the source of the 13 T cell receptor beta chains below, sequenced in a study of neoadjuvant nivolumab and ipilimumab in lung cancer. Sequenced by immunoSEQ multiplex PCR; TCRdb stores in-frame clones only, minus some. Of 25,000 to 35,000 clones in the sample, approximately 90% were seen once. The input for sequencing was peripheral blood, taken after neoadjuvant nivolumab, alone or with ipilimumab, at or shortly before surgery. Receptors originate from an adult with non-small cell lung cancer.

The chain is built from TRBV20-1 and TRBJ1-2; no firm D call. The CDR3 covers 9 residues. Germline lookup yields CDR1 DFQATT and CDR2 SNEGSKA (reference sequence). The ends were cut back, 6 bases at V and 8 bases at J, with 7 bases in the middle. The CDR3 here is CSADLGYTF. CDR3 bases: TGCAGTGCCGACCTAGGCTACACCTTC.

This clone showed up just a few times. The chain has TRBV6-1 and TRBJ1-4; 9 bases are shared with TRBD1. The CDR3 contains 13 residues. Looked up from germline, CDR1 is MNHNS and CDR2 is SASEGT. The V segment lost 7 bases and the J segment 7 bases; nucleotides outside the gene matches: 4. This CDR3 reads CASTGTGREKLFF. CDR3 sequence (DNA): TGTGCCAGCACGGGGACAGGGCGTGAAAAACTGTTTTTT.

The V call is TRBV19, the J call TRBJ1-2; possibly TRBD1 for D (6 bases). V was clipped by 3 bases and J by 8 bases, with 16 bases between them. The germline V gene encodes CDR1 LNHDA and CDR2 SQIVND (reference sequence). CDR3 length: 14 residues. CDR3 nucleotide sequence: TGTGCCAGTAGTATGATAGTACAGGGAGGAGGCTACACCTTC. Translating it yields CASSMIVQGGGYTF.

The chain has TRBV18 and TRBJ2-2; 8 bases align to TRBD1. The trim removed 0 bases at V and 4 bases at J, leaving 4 bases unmatched. The CDR3 extends over 16 amino acids. In germline, CDR1 is KGHSH, CDR2 LQKENI. The CDR3 loop is CASSPPTGQATGELFF. The CDR3 DNA reads TGTGCCAGCTCACCACCGACGGGACAGGCCACCGGGGAGCTGTTTTTT. Drawing the rest from reference TRBV18 and TRBJ2-2, the complete variable domain is NAGVMQNPRHLVRRRGQEARLRCSPMKGHSHVYWYRQLPEEGLKFMVYLQKENIIDESGMPKERFSAEFPKEGPSILRIQQVVRGDSAAYFCASSPPTGQATGELFFGEGSRLTVL.

This rearrangement joins TRBV5-1 to TRBJ1-1; a possible D gene is TRBD1 (5 bases). Germline CDR1 reads SGHRS; CDR2 reads YFSETQ. Trimming cost V 4 bases and J 4 bases, with 14 bases left between them. The CDR3 consists of 14 residues. The CDR3 is CASSRVRGGTEAFF. The CDR3 bases are TGCGCCAGCAGCCGCGTGCGGGGGGGCACTGAAGCTTTCTTT.

The chain carries TRBV4-1 and TRBJ1-4, with D perhaps TRBD1 (6 bases). There are 18 residues in the CDR3. Germline V lookup: CDR1 MGHRA, CDR2 YSYEKL. Deletions cut 0 bases from V and 7 bases from J, with 21 bases between. The CDR3 sequence: CASSQDRRGAHYAEKLFF. The CDR3 region has the DNA TGCGCCAGCAGCCAAGATCGGAGGGGGGCTCATTACGCTGAAAAACTGTTTTTT.

The chain combines TRBV6-5 with TRBJ1-3, with 8 bases that match TRBD1. Per germline, CDR1 MNHEY and CDR2 SVGAGI. The CDR3 covers 15 residues. V gave up 7 bases and J gave up 0 bases; unmatched junction bases: 5. CDR3 residues: CASKRQGSSGNTIYF. The DNA for the CDR3 is TGTGCCAGCAAAAGACAGGGGAGCTCTGGAAACACCATATATTTT.

The chain combines TRBV6-1 with TRBJ2-3; tentatively, D is TRBD2 (5 bases). Per the germline V gene, CDR1 is MNHNS and CDR2 is SASEGT. The CDR3 runs to 14 residues. Trimming took off 2 bases at V and 1 base at J, with 7 bases between the two ends. The CDR3 loop reads CASSEYGGTDTQYF. The CDR3 bases are TGTGCCAGCAGTGAATACGGGGGCACAGATACGCAGTATTTT.

The chain is built from TRBV11-2 and TRBJ2-3; unclear D gene. The CDR3 totals 13 residues. In germline, CDR1 is SGHAT, CDR2 FQNNGV. Trimming stripped 2 bases from V and 5 bases from J, with 8 bases between. Here the CDR3 reads CASSLNLGDTQYF. The CDR3 nucleotides are TGTGCCAGCAGCTTAAATTTGGGAGATACGCAGTATTTT. The complete variable domain, with remaining parts taken from reference TRBV11-2 and TRBJ2-3, reads EAGVAQSPRYKIIEKRQSVAFWCNPISGHATLYWYQQILGQGPKLLIQFQNNGVVDDSQLPKDRFSAERLKGVDSTLKIQPAKLEDSAVYLCASSLNLGDTQYFGPGTRLTVL.

The rearrangement uses TRBV7-2 and TRBJ1-2; D is undetermined. Trimming took off 0 bases at V and 2 bases at J, with 4 bases between the two ends. Germline assignment: CDR1 SGHTA and CDR2 FQGNSA. The CDR3 has 13 amino acids. As DNA, the CDR3 is TGTGCCAGCAGCTTAGCCCCCAACTATGGCTACACCTTC. This translates into CASSLAPNYGYTF.

This chain joins TRBV7-9 and TRBJ1-1; D remains unclear. The CDR3 is 13 amino acids. Germline values: CDR1 SEHNR, CDR2 FQNEAQ (reference sequence). V lost 3 bases and J 5 bases, leaving 10 bases between the germline ends. The DNA for the CDR3 is TGTGCCAGCAGCTTGGGCGTTTGGACTGAAGCTTTCTTT. Amino acid sequence: CASSLGVWTEAFF.

This chain uses TRBV11-3 with TRBJ2-5, with a possible D match to TRBD1 (6 bases). Germline CDR1 is SGHNT and CDR2 is YENEEA. The CDR3 has 15 amino acids. Trimming pared 1 base from V and 0 bases from J, leaving 9 bases between. CDR3 nucleotides: TGTGCCAGCAGCTTAGGGACAGAGTACCAAGAGACCCAGTACTTC. Encoded protein: CASSLGTEYQETQYF.

This clone was counted only a few times. The chain combines TRBV7-2 with TRBJ2-5, with TRBD2 matching 8 bases. This CDR3 is 16 amino acids long. Germline lookup yields CDR1 SGHTA and CDR2 FQGNSA. V gave up 5 bases and J gave up 5 bases; unmatched junction bases: 13. CDR3 DNA: TGTGCCAGCAGCCCGGGGGGGATAGCACGCTGGGAGACCCAGTACTTC. This gives the protein CASSPGGIARWETQYF.